These 14 T cell receptor beta chains originate from one sample sequenced in a study of blood T cell repertoires in COVID-19. Method: immunoSEQ multiplex PCR; TCRdb's copy keeps in-frame clones and lacks some. The data show hundreds of thousands of clones, with approximately 83% seen just once and 2.2% held by the top ten. The sample comprised PBMCs or T cells enriched from blood (not recorded which). Receptors originate from a man aged 25-40 years who had recovered from COVID-19.

This clone appeared a single time. This chain joins TRBV4-3 and TRBJ2-5; D might be TRBD1 (5 bases). Germline V CDR1 and CDR2: LGHNA, YSLEER. V was trimmed by 4 bases and J by 2 bases, leaving 14 bases between them. This CDR3 is 15 amino acids long. CDR3 protein: CASSPQAGLQETQYF. The CDR3, as DNA: TGCGCCAGCAGCCCCCAAGCAGGGCTACAAGAGACCCAGTACTTC.

The V and J genes are TRBV7-2 and TRBJ1-2, with unresolved D. CDR1 and CDR2 from the germline V gene are SGHTA and FQGNSA. The CDR3 length is 15 residues. V was pared by 1 base and J by 8 bases, with 17 bases between. CDR3 sequence (DNA): TGTGCCAGCAGCTTAGGATTGGGGAGAAGTAGAGGCTACACCTTC. Protein product: CASSLGLGRSRGYTF. Supplemented by reference TRBV7-2 and TRBJ1-2, the full variable domain reads GAGVSQSPSNKVTEKGKDVELRCDPISGHTALYWYRQSLGQGLEFLIYFQGNSAPDKSGLPSDRFSAERTGGSVSTLTIQRTQQEDSAVYLCASSLGLGRSRGYTFGSGTRLTVV.

The table lists this clone with a count of one. The chain employs TRBV2 and TRBJ1-2; 8 positions match TRBD1. V lost 4 bases, J lost 6 bases, and 4 bases stayed unmatched. The CDR3 contains 13 residues. The germline gives CDR1 SNHLY, CDR2 FYNNEI. The CDR3 DNA is TGTGCCAGCAGTGGGGGACAGGCTGATGGCTACACCTTC. Protein: CASSGGQADGYTF.

This clone was seen a few times. The J gene is TRBJ1-1, the V gene TRBV2, with a possible D match to TRBD1 (6 bases). Trimming stripped 7 bases from V and 5 bases from J, with 14 bases between. The length of the CDR3 is 13 residues. Germline CDR1 and CDR2: SNHLY and FYNNEI. CDR3 protein: CASKAQGITEAFF. CDR3 bases: TGTGCCAGCAAGGCTCAGGGGATAACTGAAGCTTTCTTT.

This chain links TRBV25-1 with TRBJ1-2; 11 bases agree with TRBD1. Germline V gene lookup returns CDR1 MGHDK and CDR2 SYGVNS. The CDR3 length is 15 residues. Unmatched junction bases numbered 8, after V lost 3 bases and J lost 8 bases. Written as DNA, the CDR3 is TGTGCCAGCAGTGACTCCGGGACAGGGGGTACGGGCTACACCTTC. Translating it yields CASSDSGTGGTGYTF.

CDR3 residues: CATSRDPRFNQPQHF. The CDR3 DNA follows: TGTGCCACCAGCAGAGATCCCAGGTTTAATCAGCCCCAGCATTTT. The chain has TRBV15 and TRBJ1-5; D is unresolved. The CDR3 totals 15 residues. Germline values: CDR1 LNHNV, CDR2 YYDKDF (reference sequence). V was shortened by 0 bases and J by 4 bases, with 10 bases between the two germline ends.

This chain links TRBV3-1 (or the pseudogene TRBV3-2) with TRBJ2-7, with 9 bases identical to TRBD1. This CDR3 spans 17 amino acids. Per the germline V gene, CDR1 is LGHDT and CDR2 is YNNKEL (reference sequence). V trimming: 6 bases; J trimming: 2 bases; junction bases outside the gene matches: 14. CDR3 amino acids: CASSDYRRTGATYEQYF. The CDR3 bases are TGTGCCAGCAGTGACTACAGGCGGACAGGGGCGACCTACGAGCAGTACTTC.

CDR3 region: CASRLVGTRGVETQYF. The CDR3 region has the DNA TGCGCCAGCAGACTCGTGGGGACTAGGGGTGTGGAGACCCAGTACTTC. The genes are TRBV5-1 and TRBJ2-5, with 8 bases that match TRBD2. Trimming cost V 5 bases and J 5 bases; bases outside gene matches: 14. Germline V gives CDR1 SGHRS, CDR2 YFSETQ. This CDR3 is built from 16 residues.

J is TRBJ2-7 and V is TRBV6-6; D might be TRBD1 (6 bases). This CDR3 contains 16 residues. V lost 3 bases, J lost 2 bases, and 17 bases lay in between. Germline CDR1 MNHNY, CDR2 SVGAGI (reference sequence). In DNA, the CDR3 is TGTGCCAGCAGTTATTCGGTGGACAGACAAACCTACGAGCAGTACTTC. This gives the protein CASSYSVDRQTYEQYF.

This chain connects TRBV5-4 to TRBJ1-6; 8 nucleotides match TRBD1. Germline V gene lookup returns CDR1 SGHNT and CDR2 YYREEE (reference sequence). This CDR3 has 14 amino acids. V was clipped by 5 bases and J by 9 bases; unmatched bases: 7. This CDR3 is CASSNRDRSSPLHF. The CDR3 nucleotides are TGTGCCAGCAGTAACCGGGACAGGTCTTCACCCCTCCACTTT. Drawing the rest from reference TRBV5-4 and TRBJ1-6, the complete variable domain is ETGVTQSPTHLIKTRGQQVTLRCSSQSGHNTVSWYQQALGQGPQFIFQYYREEENGRGNFPPRFSGLQFPNYSSELNVNALELDDSALYLCASSNRDRSSPLHFGNGTRLTVT.

The chain uses TRBV10-3 and TRBJ2-3, with a possible D match to TRBD2 (6 bases). Germline values: CDR1 ENHRY, CDR2 SYGVKD. This CDR3 is 14 amino acids long. Between the trimmed V and J ends, which lost 6 bases and 1 base, there was a span of 11 bases. The CDR3 coding sequence is TGTGCCATCAGATCGACGGGGGGCACAGATACGCAGTATTTT. Its protein is CAIRSTGGTDTQYF.

Concerning this clone itself: Germline is not matched at one junction end, which may reflect a read error. The chain recombines TRBV7-3 with TRBJ2-1, with 9 bases lining up with TRBD1. The germline V gene encodes CDR1 SGHTA and CDR2 FQGTGA. The CDR3 is 14 amino acids. The CDR3 coding sequence is TGTGCCAGCAGCTTAGGGGGTCCGGGGACAGGGACCCTCTTC. It translates to CASSLGGPGTGTLF.

The chain has TRBV12-5 and TRBJ2-1; 10 bases line up with TRBD1. Germline trimming cut 5 bases from V and 8 bases from J; bases unmatched to any gene: 3. This CDR3 contains 13 residues. CDR1 and CDR2 from the germline V gene are LGHNT and FRNRAP. Here the CDR3 reads CASGLGTGDEQFF. The CDR3 DNA follows: TGTGCTAGTGGTCTCGGGACAGGGGATGAGCAGTTCTTC. Using reference TRBV12-5 and TRBJ2-1 for the parts outside the CDR3, the full variable domain is DARVTQTPRHKVTEMGQEVTMRCQPILGHNTVFWYRQTMMQGLELLAYFRNRAPLDDSGMPKDRFSAEMPDATLATLKIQPSEPRDSAVYFCASGLGTGDEQFFGPGTRLTVL.

V is TRBV5-6 and J is TRBJ2-3, with D tentatively TRBD2 (5 bases). V was shortened by 2 bases and J by 2 bases, with 9 bases between the two germline ends. This CDR3 region has 14 residues. Germline CDR1 reads SGHDT; CDR2 reads YYEEEE. CDR3 loop: CASSFEAATDTQYF. The DNA for the CDR3 is TGTGCCAGCAGCTTCGAAGCGGCCACAGATACGCAGTATTTT. The variable domain in full, completed from reference TRBV5-6 and TRBJ2-3, reads DAGVTQSPTHLIKTRGQQVTLRCSPKSGHDTVSWYQQALGQGPQFIFQYYEEEERQRGNFPDRFSGHQFPNYSSELNVNALLLGDSALYLCASSFEAATDTQYFGPGTRLTVL.